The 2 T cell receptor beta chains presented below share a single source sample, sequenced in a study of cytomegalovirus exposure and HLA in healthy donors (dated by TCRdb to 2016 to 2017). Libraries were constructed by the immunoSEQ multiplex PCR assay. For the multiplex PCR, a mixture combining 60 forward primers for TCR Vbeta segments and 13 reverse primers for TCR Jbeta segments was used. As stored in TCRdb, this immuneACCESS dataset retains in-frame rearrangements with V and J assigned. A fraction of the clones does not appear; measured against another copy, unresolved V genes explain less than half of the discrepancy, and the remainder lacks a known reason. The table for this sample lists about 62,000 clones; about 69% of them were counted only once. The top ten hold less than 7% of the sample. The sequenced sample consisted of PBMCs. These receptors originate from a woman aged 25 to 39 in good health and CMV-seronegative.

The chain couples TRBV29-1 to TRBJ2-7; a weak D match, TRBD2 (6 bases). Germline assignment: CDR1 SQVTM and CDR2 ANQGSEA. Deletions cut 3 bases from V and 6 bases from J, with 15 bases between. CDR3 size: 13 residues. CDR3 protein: CSVEVSGGAEQYF. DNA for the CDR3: TGCAGCGTTGAGGTTAGCGGCGGCGCCGAGCAGTACTTC.

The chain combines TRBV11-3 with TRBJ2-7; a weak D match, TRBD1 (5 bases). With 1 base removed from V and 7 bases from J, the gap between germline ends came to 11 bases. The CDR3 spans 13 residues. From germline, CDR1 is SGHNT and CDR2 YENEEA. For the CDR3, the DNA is TGTGCCAGCAGCTTAGGGCAGGGAAGAGAGCAGTACTTC. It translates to CASSLGQGREQYF.